This T cell receptor (beta chain) was captured by sequencing in a study of blood T cell repertoires in COVID-19. Study-wide context: In each case, the material was cDNA or gDNA derived from T cells, B-cell-depleted T cells, or PBMCs.

TCRdb's copy holds only in-frame clones and misses some; the assay was immunoSEQ multiplex PCR. This sample carries some 300,000 clones, more than 85% of them seen once, and the ten largest clones take roughly 3.6%. In germline, CDR1 is MNHNS, CDR2 SASEGT. V was clipped by 3 bases and J by 3 bases; unmatched bases: 11. This CDR3 has 17 amino acids. This chain connects TRBV6-1 to TRBJ1-2; 9 bases are a match to TRBD1. The receptor was derived from a woman younger than 45 who had been exposed to COVID-19. The specimen was PBMCs or T cells enriched from blood (not recorded which). The DNA of the CDR3 is TGTGCCAGCAGTGATCCTGCCCCGACAGGGGGGCACTATGGCTACACCTTC. Encoded protein: CASSDPAPTGGHYGYTF.